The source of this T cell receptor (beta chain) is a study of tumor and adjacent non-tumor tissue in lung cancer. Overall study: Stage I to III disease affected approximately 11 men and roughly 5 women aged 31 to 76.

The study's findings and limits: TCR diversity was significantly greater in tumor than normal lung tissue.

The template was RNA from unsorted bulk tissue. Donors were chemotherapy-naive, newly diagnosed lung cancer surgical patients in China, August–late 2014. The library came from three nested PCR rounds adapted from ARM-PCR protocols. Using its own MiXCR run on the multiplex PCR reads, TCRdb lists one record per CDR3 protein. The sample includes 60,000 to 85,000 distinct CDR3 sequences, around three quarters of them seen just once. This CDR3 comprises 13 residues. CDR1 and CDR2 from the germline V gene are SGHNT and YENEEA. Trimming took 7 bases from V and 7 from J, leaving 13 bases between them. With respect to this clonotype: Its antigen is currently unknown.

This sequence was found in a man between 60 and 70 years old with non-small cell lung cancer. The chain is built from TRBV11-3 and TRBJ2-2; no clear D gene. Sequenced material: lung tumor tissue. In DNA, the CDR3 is TGTGCCAGCAACACAGATTTGAGCGGGGAGCTGTTTTTT. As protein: CASNTDLSGELFF. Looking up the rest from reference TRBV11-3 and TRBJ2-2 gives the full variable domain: EAGVVQSPRYKIIEKKQPVAFWCNPISGHNTLYWYLQNLGQGPELLIRYENEEAVDDSQLPKDRFSAERLKGVDSTLKIQPAELGDSAVYLCASNTDLSGELFFGEGSRLTVL.